The rows below give T cell receptor beta chains drawn from one sample of a study of chemoradiotherapy in HPV16-positive cancers. Clones were sequenced by immunoSEQ multiplex PCR, and TCRdb holds only the in-frame ones, with some missing. The table has roughly 25,000 clones, approximately 93% seen once; the top ten hold 2.7%. Sampling was done from a patient who underwent chemoradiotherapy. These receptors were obtained from a human donor with HPV-associated anogenital cancer. Both conserved end residues are part of each CDR3. D genes are given only for firm matches. Clone size, where shown, is once, few, many, or a class for clones that have expanded.

clone size	V gene	D gene	CDR3 length	J gene	CDR3 protein	CDR3 DNA
NA	TRBV18	NA	17	TRBJ1-6	CASSPPNKSSYNSPLHF	TGTGCCAGCTCACCACCGAACAAGAGCTCCTATAATTCACCCCTCCACTTT
NA	TRBV4-2	NA	16	TRBJ2-3	CASSQDGSAGTDTQYF	TGTGCCAGCAGCCAAGATGGATCGGCGGGCACAGATACGCAGTATTTT
NA	TRBV6-1	TRBD1	14	TRBJ2-2	CASGAGGYTGELFF	TGTGCCAGTGGTGCAGGGGGCTACACCGGGGAGCTGTTTTTT
NA	TRBV23-1	TRBD1	16	TRBJ2-7	CASSQLRPGGGYEQYF	TGCGCCAGCAGTCAACTCCGGCCAGGGGGTGGCTACGAGCAGTACTTC
NA	TRBV6-1	TRBD1	15	TRBJ1-3	CASRKAGGSGNTIYF	TGTGCCAGCCGAAAGGCAGGGGGCTCTGGAAACACCATATATTTT
NA	TRBV5-1	NA	16	TRBJ2-7	CASSFSGTDSSYEQYF	TGCGCCAGCAGCTTCTCCGGGACCGATAGCTCCTACGAGCAGTACTTC
NA	TRBV18	NA	14	TRBJ1-1	CASSGARLNTEAFF	TGTGCCAGCTCGGGGGCACGATTGAACACTGAAGCTTTCTTT
NA	TRBV27	NA	15	TRBJ1-5	CASSPLDKSNQPQHF	TGTGCCAGCAGTCCTCTTGACAAGAGCAATCAGCCCCAGCATTTT
NA	TRBV4-2	TRBD1	14	TRBJ1-5	CASSPDRFNQPQHF	TGTGCCAGCAGCCCGGACAGGTTCAATCAGCCCCAGCATTTT
NA	TRBV2	TRBD1	16	TRBJ2-1	CASRLGQGVGYNEQFF	TGTGCCAGCAGGCTTGGACAGGGCGTGGGCTACAATGAGCAGTTCTTC
NA	TRBV5-1	TRBD1	15	TRBJ2-1	CASSLAGQGAGEQFF	TGCGCCAGCAGCTTGGCGGGACAGGGGGCGGGTGAGCAGTTCTTC
NA	TRBV25-1	NA	15	TRBJ2-3	CASSAGTPATDTQYF	TGTGCCAGCAGTGCAGGGACTCCGGCAACAGATACGCAGTATTTT
NA	TRBV11-3	TRBD2	16	TRBJ2-3	CASSSGLAGGTDTQYF	TGTGCCAGCAGCTCGGGACTAGCGGGGGGCACAGATACGCAGTATTTT
NA	TRBV4-2	TRBD1	16	TRBJ2-7	CASSQSWTGTHYEQYF	TGTGCCAGCAGCCAATCTTGGACAGGAACTCACTACGAGCAGTACTTC
NA	TRBV6-4	NA	13	TRBJ1-1	CASSREEGTEAFF	TGTGCCAGCAGTCGCGAAGAGGGCACTGAAGCTTTCTTT
NA	TRBV7-2	NA	14	TRBJ2-7	CASSLKGVSYEQYF	TGTGCCAGCAGCTTAAAAGGGGTGTCCTACGAGCAGTACTTC
NA	TRBV19	TRBD1	13	TRBJ1-2	CASSPGQTYGYTF	TGTGCCAGTAGTCCGGGACAGACCTATGGCTACACCTTC
NA	TRBV5-1	NA	14	TRBJ1-2	CASSLAGDYVGYTF	TGCGCCAGCAGCTTGGCGGGGGATTACGTTGGCTACACCTTC
NA	TRBV7-9	NA	16	TRBJ2-1	CASSLYGSSGRYEQFF	TGTGCCAGCAGCTTATATGGATCCTCTGGACGGTATGAGCAGTTCTTC
once	TRBV7-2	TRBD2	14	TRBJ2-2	CASSTGGQTGELFF	TGTGCCAGCAGCACGGGGGGGCAAACCGGGGAGCTGTTTTTT
NA	TRBV5-1	NA	15	TRBJ2-5	CASSQESGSVETQYF	TGCGCCAGCAGCCAAGAGTCAGGGAGCGTAGAGACCCAGTACTTC
NA	TRBV9	TRBD1	16	TRBJ2-2	CASSVDPTGMAGELFF	TGTGCCAGCAGCGTGGACCCGACAGGGATGGCCGGGGAGCTGTTTTTT
once	TRBV5-1	TRBD1	15	TRBJ2-2	CASSLGQGATGELFF	TGCGCCAGCAGCTTGGGGCAGGGGGCTACCGGGGAGCTGTTTTTT
NA	TRBV7-9	NA	14	TRBJ1-2	CASTLEGGFGGYTF	TGTGCCAGCACCCTTGAGGGGGGGTTTGGTGGCTACACCTTC
NA	TRBV5-1	TRBD1	13	TRBJ2-7	CASRGTETYEQYF	TGCGCCAGCAGGGGGACAGAAACCTACGAGCAGTACTTC
NA	TRBV7-8	TRBD1	16	TRBJ1-5	CASSVNRDRGAQPQHF	TGTGCCAGCAGCGTAAACCGGGACAGGGGCGCTCAGCCCCAGCATTTT
NA	TRBV11-2	NA	14	TRBJ1-2	CASSRTATLYGYTF	TGTGCCAGCAGCCGGACAGCGACACTTTATGGCTACACCTTC
NA	TRBV5-1	NA	16	TRBJ2-1	CASSLGPGLGGNEQFF	TGCGCCAGCAGCTTGGGGCCCGGTTTGGGGGGCAATGAGCAGTTCTTC